Here is one T cell receptor beta chain with its context. Data came from immunoSEQ multiplex PCR; TCRdb stores just in-frame clones and leaves some out. The data contain 100,000 to 150,000 clones, 84% of them seen just once; the ten biggest clones take up 3.3%. The source of the sample is a study of identifying expanded T cells in peripheral blood. During the collection period, no donor immune events like infections were recorded. The V end lost 1 base, the J end lost 7 bases, and 8 bases lay between the germline ends. In germline, CDR1 is MGHRA, CDR2 YSYEKL. There are 12 residues in the CDR3. The chain has TRBV4-1 and TRBJ2-7; D remains ambiguous. The material sequenced was blood. The sequence derives from a person aged 18-70 years in good health. CDR3 sequence reads: CASSQGTSEQYF. The CDR3 DNA reads as TGCGCCAGCAGCCAAGGGACGTCGGAGCAGTACTTC.